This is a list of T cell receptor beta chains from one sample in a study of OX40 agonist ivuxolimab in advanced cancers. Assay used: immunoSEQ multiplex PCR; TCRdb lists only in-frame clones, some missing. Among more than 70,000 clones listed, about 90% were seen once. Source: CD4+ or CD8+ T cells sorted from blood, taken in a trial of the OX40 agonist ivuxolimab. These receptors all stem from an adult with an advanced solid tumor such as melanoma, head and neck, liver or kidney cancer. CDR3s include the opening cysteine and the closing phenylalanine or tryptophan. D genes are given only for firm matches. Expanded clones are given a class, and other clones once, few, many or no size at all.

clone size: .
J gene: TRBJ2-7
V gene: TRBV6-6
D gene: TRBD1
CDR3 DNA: TGTGCCAGCAGCACCGGGACAGGGAGAAACGAGCAGTACTTC
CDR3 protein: CASSTGTGRNEQYF

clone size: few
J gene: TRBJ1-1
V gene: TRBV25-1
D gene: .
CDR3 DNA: TGTGCCAGCACTTATACAGGGAACACTGAAGCTTTCTTT
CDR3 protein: CASTYTGNTEAFF

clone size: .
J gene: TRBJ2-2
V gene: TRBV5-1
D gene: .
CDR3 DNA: TGCGCTAGCAGCGCCCTAGTCGACACCGGGGAGCTGTTTTTT
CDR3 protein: CASSALVDTGELFF

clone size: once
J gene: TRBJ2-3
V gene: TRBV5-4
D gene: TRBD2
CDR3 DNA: TGTGCCAGCAGCTTGGGGCTAGCGGGAGCCGCAGATACGCAGTATTTT
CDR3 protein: CASSLGLAGAADTQYF

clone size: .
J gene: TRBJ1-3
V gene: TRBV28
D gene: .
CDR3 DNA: TGTGCCAGCAGTTTAGTGGCAGGGCCGGGAAACACCATATATTTT
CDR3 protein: CASSLVAGPGNTIYF

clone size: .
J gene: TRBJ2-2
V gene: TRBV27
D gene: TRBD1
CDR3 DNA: TGTGCCAGCAGTTCCCCTGGGACAGGAGCGAACACCGGGGAGCTGTTTTTT
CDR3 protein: CASSSPGTGANTGELFF

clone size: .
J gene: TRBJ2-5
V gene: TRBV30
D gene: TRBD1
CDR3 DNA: TGTGCCTGGAGCGCCACGACAGGGCGAGAGACCCAGTACTTC
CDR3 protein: CAWSATTGRETQYF

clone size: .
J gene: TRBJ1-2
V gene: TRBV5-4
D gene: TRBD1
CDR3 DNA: TGTGCCAGCAGCAGAACGACAGGGGTGGACTATGGCTACACCTTC
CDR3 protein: CASSRTTGVDYGYTF

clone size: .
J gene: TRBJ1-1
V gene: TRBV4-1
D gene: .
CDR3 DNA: TGCGCCAGCAGCCAAGAAGGGGGATCCCAGGTCGCTTTCTTT
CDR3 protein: CASSQEGGSQVAFF

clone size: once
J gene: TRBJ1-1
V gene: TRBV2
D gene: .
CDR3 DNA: TGTGCCAGCAGTCTTCGACAGATGGACACTGAAGCTTTCTTT
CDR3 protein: CASSLRQMDTEAFF

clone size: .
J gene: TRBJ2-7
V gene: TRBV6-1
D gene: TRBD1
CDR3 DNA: TGTGCCAGCTTGAGTCCTCCGGGACAGGGTGACGAGCAGTACTTC
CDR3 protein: CASLSPPGQGDEQYF

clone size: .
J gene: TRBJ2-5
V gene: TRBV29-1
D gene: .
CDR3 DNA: TGCAGCGTTGGGGCCGGGGCTGAGACCCAGTACTTC
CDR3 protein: CSVGAGAETQYF

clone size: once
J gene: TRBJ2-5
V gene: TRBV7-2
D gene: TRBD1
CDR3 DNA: TGTGCCAGCAGGTTGGACAGGGTTGAGACCCAGTACTTC
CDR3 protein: CASRLDRVETQYF

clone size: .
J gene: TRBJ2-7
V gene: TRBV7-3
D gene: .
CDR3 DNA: TGTGCCAGCAGCTTAAACCCCTCCTACGAGCAGTACTTC
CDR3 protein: CASSLNPSYEQYF

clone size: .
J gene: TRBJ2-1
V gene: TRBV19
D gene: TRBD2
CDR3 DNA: TGTGCCAGTAGTGTCATAGCGGGAGGAGATGAGCAGTTCTTC
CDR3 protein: CASSVIAGGDEQFF

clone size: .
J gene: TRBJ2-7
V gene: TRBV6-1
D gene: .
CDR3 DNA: TGTGCCAGCAATTCATGGGAGTATCTCTACGAGCAGTACTTC
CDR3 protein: CASNSWEYLYEQYF

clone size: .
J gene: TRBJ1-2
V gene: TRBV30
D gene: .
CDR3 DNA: TGTGCCTGGAGTGTACCGGCTTTAGTCACGATTGTTGGTGGCTACACCTTC
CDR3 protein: CAWSVPALVTIVGGYTF

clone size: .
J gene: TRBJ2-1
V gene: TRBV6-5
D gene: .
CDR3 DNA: TGTGCCAGCAGACCCGGTCCAAACAATGAGCAGTTCTTC
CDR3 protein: CASRPGPNNEQFF

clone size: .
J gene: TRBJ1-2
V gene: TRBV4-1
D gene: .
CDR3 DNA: TGCGCCAGCAGCCAACAGACAGTCAACTATGGCTACACCTTC
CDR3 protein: CASSQQTVNYGYTF

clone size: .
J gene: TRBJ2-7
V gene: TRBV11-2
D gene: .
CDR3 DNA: TGTGCCAGCAGCTTAGGGGCAGGTCGCTACGAGCAGTACTTC
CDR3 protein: CASSLGAGRYEQYF

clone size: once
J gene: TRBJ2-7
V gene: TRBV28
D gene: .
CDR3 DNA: TGTGCCAGCAGTGCACCCCCGCAGCTGTCCCTGCGGAACGAGCAGTACTTC
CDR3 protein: CASSAPPQLSLRNEQYF

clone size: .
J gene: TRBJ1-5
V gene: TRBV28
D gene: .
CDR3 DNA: TGTGCCAGCACCAACTCTTGGATTCAGCCCCAGCATTTT
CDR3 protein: CASTNSWIQPQHF

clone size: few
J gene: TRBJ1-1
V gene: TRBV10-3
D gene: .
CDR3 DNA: TGTGCCATCAGTGGGGCCCAGAACACTGAAGCTTTCTTT
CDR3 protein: CAISGAQNTEAFF

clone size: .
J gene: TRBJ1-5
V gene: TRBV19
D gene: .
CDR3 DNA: TGTGCCAGTAGTAATCAAGTTAGTAGCAATCAGCCCCAGCATTTT
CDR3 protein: CASSNQVSSNQPQHF

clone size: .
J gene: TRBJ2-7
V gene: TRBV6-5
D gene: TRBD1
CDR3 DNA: TGTGCCAGCAGGGGCTCGGGACAGACCTCCTACGAGCAGTACTTC
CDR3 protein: CASRGSGQTSYEQYF

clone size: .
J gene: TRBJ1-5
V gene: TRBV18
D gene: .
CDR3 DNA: TGTGCCAGCTCACCAGGATTAACGGAGAATAGCAATCAGCCCCAGCATTTT
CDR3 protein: CASSPGLTENSNQPQHF

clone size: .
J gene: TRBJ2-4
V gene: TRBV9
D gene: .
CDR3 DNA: TGTGCCAGCCCCTGGACAGAGTTTTCCGCCTCGGCCTGGGGCAAAAACATTCAGTACTTC
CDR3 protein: CASPWTEFSASAWGKNIQYF

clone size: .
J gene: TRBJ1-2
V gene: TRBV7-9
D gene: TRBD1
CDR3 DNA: TGTGCCAGCAGCTCCGACAGGGGCCAGAGAGAATGGACCTTC
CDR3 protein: CASSSDRGQREWTF

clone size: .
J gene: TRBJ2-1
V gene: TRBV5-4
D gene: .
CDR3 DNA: TGTGCCAGCAGCTTCCCCGGAACTACAAACAATGAGCAGTTCTTC
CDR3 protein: CASSFPGTTNNEQFF

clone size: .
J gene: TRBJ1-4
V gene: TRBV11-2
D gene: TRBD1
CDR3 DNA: TGTGCCAGCAGCTTAGGACAGGGTGGTGGTGAAAAACTGTTTTTT
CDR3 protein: CASSLGQGGGEKLFF

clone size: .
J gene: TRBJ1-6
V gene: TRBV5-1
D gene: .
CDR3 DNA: TGCGCCAGCAGCTTGGGCATAGGGGCTAATTCACCCCTCCACTTT
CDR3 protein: CASSLGIGANSPLHF

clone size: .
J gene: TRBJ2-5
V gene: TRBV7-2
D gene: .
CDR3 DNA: TGTGCCAGCAGCGGCAGACAGGCGATGCAAGAGACCCAGTACTTC
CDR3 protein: CASSGRQAMQETQYF

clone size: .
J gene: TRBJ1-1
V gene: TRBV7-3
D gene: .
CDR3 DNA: TGTGCCAGGGAACGACAAGGAGTGAACACTGAAGCTTTCTTT
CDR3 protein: CARERQGVNTEAFF

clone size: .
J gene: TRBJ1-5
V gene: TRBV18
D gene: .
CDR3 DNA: TGTGCCAGCTCACCGGCCTCGAGAAACAATCAGCCCCAGCATTTT
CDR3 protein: CASSPASRNNQPQHF

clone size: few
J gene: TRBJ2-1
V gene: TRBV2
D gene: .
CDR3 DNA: TGTGCCAGCAGTGTAGGGCCGGGGTCCTACAATGAGCAGTTCTTC
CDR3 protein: CASSVGPGSYNEQFF

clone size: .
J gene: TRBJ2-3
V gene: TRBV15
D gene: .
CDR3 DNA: TGTGCCACCAGCAGACCGACAGTAGATACGCAGTATTTT
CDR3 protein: CATSRPTVDTQYF